The 24 T cell receptor beta chains below come from one sample, sequenced in a study of OX40 agonist ivuxolimab in advanced cancers. Generated by immunoSEQ multiplex PCR, the TCRdb table keeps only in-frame clones and is missing some. This sample has about 95,000 clones, with approximately 85% found just once. Sequenced here: CD4+ or CD8+ T cells sorted from blood, sampled in a trial of the OX40 agonist ivuxolimab. The receptors originated from an adult with an advanced solid tumor such as melanoma, head and neck, liver or kidney cancer.

The chain has TRBV5-1 and TRBJ1-3; unclear D gene. The V and J ends lost 0 bases and 0 bases respectively, with 10 bases between them. Germline assignment: CDR1 SGHRS and CDR2 YFSETQ. The CDR3 length is 16 residues. The CDR3 DNA reads as TGCGCCAGCAGCTTGGCTCGGCAGAGCTCTGGAAACACCATATATTTT. Translating it yields CASSLARQSSGNTIYF.

CDR3 in DNA: TGTGCCAGCAGTTTCCAGATTGGGTTTCACGAGCAGTACTTC. This sequence encodes CASSFQIGFHEQYF. The V gene is TRBV28, the J gene TRBJ2-7, with no clear D. The V gene lost 3 bases and the J gene lost 5 bases, with 14 bases spanning the gap. CDR1 MDHEN and CDR2 SYDVKM come from the germline V gene. This CDR3 is 14 amino acids long. The whole variable domain, filled in from reference TRBV28 and TRBJ2-7, reads DVKVTQSSRYLVKRTGEKVFLECVQDMDHENMFWYRQDPGLGLRLIYFSYDVKMKEKGDIPEGYSVSREKKERFSLILESASTNQTSMYLCASSFQIGFHEQYFGPGTRLTVT.

The V gene is TRBV5-1, the J gene TRBJ1-6, with 7 nucleotides matching TRBD1. CDR3 size: 15 residues. Germline assignment: CDR1 SGHRS and CDR2 YFSETQ. J gave up 4 bases and V 4 bases, and 5 bases lay outside the gene matches. For the CDR3, the DNA is TGCGCCAGCAGCCCCGGACAGGTTTATAATTCACCCCTCCACTTT. Encoded protein: CASSPGQVYNSPLHF. The complete variable domain, with remaining parts taken from reference TRBV5-1 and TRBJ1-6, reads KAGVTQTPRYLIKTRGQQVTLSCSPISGHRSVSWYQQTPGQGLQFLFEYFSETQRNKGNFPGRFSGRQFSNSRSEMNVSTLELGDSALYLCASSPGQVYNSPLHFGNGTRLTVT.

V usage is TRBV10-1 and J usage is TRBJ2-5; the match to TRBD2 covers 7 bases. Germline CDR1 WNHNN, CDR2 SYGVQD (reference sequence). Germline trimming cut 6 bases from V and 2 bases from J; bases unmatched to any gene: 3. The CDR3 sequence is 13 residues long. The CDR3, as DNA: TGCGCCAGCAGAGCGGGACCTCAAGAGACCCAGTACTTC. This translates into CASRAGPQETQYF.

The chain recombines TRBV9 with TRBJ2-5, with 7 bases lining up with TRBD1. V lost 3 bases to trimming and J lost 4 bases; unmatched junction nucleotides: 9. CDR1 is SGDLS, CDR2 YYNGEE, per germline. The CDR3 consists of 15 residues. The CDR3 DNA is TGTGCCAGCAGCGCCGGGACAGCGATTCGAGAGACCCAGTACTTC. Protein: CASSAGTAIRETQYF.

This clone came up once. The V and J genes are TRBV30 and TRBJ2-5; tentative D call: TRBD1 (6 bases). Between the trimmed V and J ends, which lost 2 bases and 4 bases, there was a span of 8 bases. The CDR3 runs to 12 residues. Per the germline V gene, CDR1 is GTSNPN and CDR2 is SVGIG (reference sequence). In DNA form, the CDR3 reads TGTGCCTGGAGTTCGACAGGAGAGACCCAGTACTTC. It specifies CAWSSTGETQYF.

J is TRBJ1-2 and V is TRBV4-3, with 7 nucleotides matching TRBD1. The CDR3 covers 14 residues. Germline V gene lookup returns CDR1 LGHNA and CDR2 YSLEER. The V segment lost 3 bases and the J segment 8 bases; nucleotides outside the gene matches: 9. CDR3 coding DNA: TGCGCCAGCAGCCAGGACAGGCTGGCTACAGGCTACACCTTC. This encodes CASSQDRLATGYTF.

V gene TRBV6-5 combines with J gene TRBJ2-7; D may be TRBD1 (7 bases). The CDR3 sequence is 14 residues long. V was shortened by 6 bases and J by 3 bases, with 15 bases between the two germline ends. The germline CDR1 and CDR2 sequences are MNHEY and SVGAGI. The CDR3 DNA reads TGTGCCAGCAGAGGGGCAGGGGGGAGCTACGAGCAGTACTTC. Its protein product is CASRGAGGSYEQYF.

The chain uses TRBV19 and TRBJ2-1; 10 bases are a match to TRBD2. Trimming at V came to 4 bases and at J to 8 bases, leaving 11 bases not matched to a gene. The CDR3 has 16 amino acids. Germline V lookup: CDR1 LNHDA, CDR2 SQIVND (reference sequence). CDR3 DNA: TGTGCCAGTAGTACGCGGGGTCTAGCGGGAGCACATGAGCAGTTCTTC. Translating gives CASSTRGLAGAHEQFF.

The chain combines TRBV9 with TRBJ1-2, with unresolved D. This CDR3 is 17 amino acids long. With 0 bases removed from V and 4 bases from J, the gap between germline ends came to 19 bases. Per germline, CDR1 SGDLS and CDR2 YYNGEE. In DNA, the CDR3 is TGTGCCAGCAGCGTAGCGGGGAACCTTCGGGTTGGCTATGGCTACACCTTC. This encodes CASSVAGNLRVGYGYTF.

V gene TRBV10-3 combines with J gene TRBJ2-1; 13 bases are shared with TRBD2. Germline trimming cut 6 bases from V and 10 bases from J; bases unmatched to any gene: 12. This CDR3 spans 16 amino acids. Germline V gene data show CDR1 as ENHRY and CDR2 as SYGVKD. The CDR3 loop is CAISRNAGGLAGEQFF. DNA of the CDR3: TGTGCCATCAGCCGAAACGCCGGGGGACTAGCGGGAGAGCAGTTCTTC.

A few counts support this clone. The rearrangement uses TRBV9 and TRBJ2-3, with 11 bases lining up with TRBD2. V shed 4 bases and J 3 bases; nucleotides not matched to a gene: 10. There are 17 residues in the CDR3. Germline V lookup: CDR1 SGDLS, CDR2 YYNGEE. The CDR3 region has the DNA TGTGCCAGCAGCCCGACCGTAGCGGGAGGGCTAACAGATACGCAGTATTTT. Its protein is CASSPTVAGGLTDTQYF.

J is TRBJ2-7 and V is TRBV4-3; 9 bases agree with TRBD2. The length of the CDR3 is 17 residues. The germline V gene has CDR1 LGHNA and CDR2 YSLEER. V lost 1 base, J lost 2 bases, and 9 bases stayed unmatched. CDR3 bases: TGCGCCAGCAGCCAAGCTTACAAGCGGGAGGCCGCCTACGAGCAGTACTTC. Its translation is CASSQAYKREAAYEQYF.

CDR3 protein: CASGRQGEDTQYF. CDR3 DNA: TGCGCCAGCGGAAGACAGGGCGAAGATACGCAGTATTTT. The V call is TRBV5-1, the J call TRBJ2-3; the match to TRBD1 covers 7 bases. CDR3 length: 13 residues. With V trimmed by 7 bases and J by 5 bases, 7 bases remained unmatched. Germline V gives CDR1 SGHRS, CDR2 YFSETQ. The whole variable domain, filled in from reference TRBV5-1 and TRBJ2-3, reads KAGVTQTPRYLIKTRGQQVTLSCSPISGHRSVSWYQQTPGQGLQFLFEYFSETQRNKGNFPGRFSGRQFSNSRSEMNVSTLELGDSALYLCASGRQGEDTQYFGPGTRLTVL.

This chain connects TRBV5-6 to TRBJ1-2, with 11 bases identical to TRBD1. The germline CDR1 and CDR2 sequences are SGHDT and YYEEEE. V gave up 4 bases and J gave up 3 bases; unmatched junction bases: 5. The CDR3 spans 15 residues. This CDR3 reads CASSPRTGGYYGYTF. In DNA, the CDR3 is TGTGCCAGCAGCCCAAGGACAGGGGGCTACTATGGCTACACCTTC.

The table lists this clone with a count of one. V and J are TRBV11-1 and TRBJ2-3; D might be TRBD2 (5 bases). In germline, CDR1 is SGHAT, CDR2 FQDESV (reference sequence). The length of the CDR3 is 13 residues. Trimming removed 5 bases at V and 6 bases at J, with 12 bases between. As DNA, the CDR3 is TGTGCCAGCAGCACCACTAGACTTGATACGCAGTATTTT. This gives the protein CASSTTRLDTQYF.

The chain couples TRBV7-9 to TRBJ2-1; D is unresolved. CDR3 size: 14 residues. V was trimmed by 4 bases and J by 7 bases, leaving 14 bases between them. Germline V gene lookup returns CDR1 SEHNR and CDR2 FQNEAQ (reference sequence). The CDR3 DNA follows: TGTGCCAGCAGCTCCCCGGACCGGCGGAATGAGCAGTTCTTC. It specifies CASSSPDRRNEQFF.

The genes are TRBV5-6 and TRBJ2-3; D is perhaps TRBD1 or TRBD2 (5 bases each). Germline V gene sequence: CDR1 SGHDT, CDR2 YYEEEE. The ends were cut back, 0 bases at V and 4 bases at J, with 12 bases in the middle. The CDR3 is 15 amino acids. The CDR3 nucleotides are TGTGCCAGCAGCTTGGAGGGTTCGGGGCCAGATACGCAGTATTTT. It yields the protein CASSLEGSGPDTQYF.

A single count supports this clone. This CDR3 is CASSLSYNEQFF. The CDR3 coding sequence is TGTGCCAGCAGCTTAAGTTACAATGAGCAGTTCTTC. The V gene is TRBV5-4, the J gene TRBJ2-1; D gene unclear. CDR1 and CDR2 (germline): SGHNT, YYREEE (reference sequence). V was cut by 2 bases and J by 4 bases, with 4 bases left in between. This CDR3 has 12 residues.

This clone was counted a few times. This chain links TRBV7-9 with TRBJ2-7, with D possibly matching TRBD1 (5 bases). The CDR3 spans 16 residues. V lost 1 base and J 0 bases, leaving 13 bases between the germline ends. The germline gives CDR1 SEHNR, CDR2 FQNEAQ (reference sequence). The CDR3 DNA follows: TGTGCCAGCAGCTTAGATTTGACAGTCGACTCCTACGAGCAGTACTTC. This translates into CASSLDLTVDSYEQYF.

The chain joins TRBV11-2 to TRBJ2-5; a possible D gene is TRBD2 (7 bases). Trimming shortened V by 5 bases and J by 5 bases, and 21 bases separated the two germline ends. The CDR3 is 16 residues long. Germline-derived CDR1 and CDR2 are SGHAT and FQNNGV. CDR3 protein: CASSEGGPATLETQYF. The CDR3 DNA reads as TGTGCCAGCAGCGAGGGGGGGCCGGCCACGTTGGAGACCCAGTACTTC. Together with reference TRBV11-2 and TRBJ2-5, the CDR3 gives the full variable domain: EAGVAQSPRYKIIEKRQSVAFWCNPISGHATLYWYQQILGQGPKLLIQFQNNGVVDDSQLPKDRFSAERLKGVDSTLKIQPAKLEDSAVYLCASSEGGPATLETQYFGPGTRLLVL.

This clone was observed a single time. The J gene is TRBJ2-3, the V gene TRBV9; the match to TRBD2 covers 11 bases. Germline CDR1 reads SGDLS; CDR2 reads YYNGEE. CDR3 length: 17 amino acids. V was pared by 3 bases and J by 3 bases, with 9 bases of the junction left unmatched. CDR3 region: CASSEGTGLAETDTQYF. Written as DNA, the CDR3 is TGTGCCAGCAGCGAAGGTACGGGACTAGCGGAAACAGATACGCAGTATTTT.

The chain has TRBV9 and TRBJ2-3; possibly TRBD1 for D (5 bases). Germline assignment: CDR1 SGDLS and CDR2 YYNGEE. This CDR3 has 16 amino acids. Deletions cut 0 bases from V and 0 bases from J, with 11 bases between. The CDR3 DNA reads TGTGCCAGCAGCGTAGAAGGCGGACATAGCACAGATACGCAGTATTTT. Its protein product is CASSVEGGHSTDTQYF.

The rearrangement joins TRBV27 to TRBJ2-1, with 11 bases aligning to TRBD2. After removal of 5 bases from V and 5 bases from J, the junction contained 2 bases not matched to a gene. The CDR3 length is 14 residues. Germline-derived CDR1 and CDR2 are MNHEY and SMNVEV (reference sequence). CDR3 amino acids: CASSPGLADNEQFF. Here the CDR3 DNA reads TGTGCCAGCAGTCCGGGACTAGCGGACAATGAGCAGTTCTTC.